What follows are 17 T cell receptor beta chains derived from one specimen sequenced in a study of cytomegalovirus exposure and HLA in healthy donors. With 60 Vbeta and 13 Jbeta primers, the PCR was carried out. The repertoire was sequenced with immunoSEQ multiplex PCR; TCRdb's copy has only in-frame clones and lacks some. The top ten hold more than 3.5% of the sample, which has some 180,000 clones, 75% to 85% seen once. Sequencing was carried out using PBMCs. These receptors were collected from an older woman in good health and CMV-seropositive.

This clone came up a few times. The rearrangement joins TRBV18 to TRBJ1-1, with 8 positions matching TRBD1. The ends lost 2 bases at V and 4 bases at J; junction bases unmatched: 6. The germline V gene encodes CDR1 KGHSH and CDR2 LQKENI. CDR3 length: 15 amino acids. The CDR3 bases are TGTGCCAGCTCACCAAACCAGGGGGCAGGCACTGAAGCTTTCTTT. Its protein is CASSPNQGAGTEAFF.

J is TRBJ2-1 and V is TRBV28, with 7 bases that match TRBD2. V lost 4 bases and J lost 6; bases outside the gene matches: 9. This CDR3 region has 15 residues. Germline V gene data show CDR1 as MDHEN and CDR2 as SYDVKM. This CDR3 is CASSSGGSASNEQFF. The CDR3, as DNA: TGTGCCAGCAGTTCCGGCGGGAGTGCGTCCAATGAGCAGTTCTTC.

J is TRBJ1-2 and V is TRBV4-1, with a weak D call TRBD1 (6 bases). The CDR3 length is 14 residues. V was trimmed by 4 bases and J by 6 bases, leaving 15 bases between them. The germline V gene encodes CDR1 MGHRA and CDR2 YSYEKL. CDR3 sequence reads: CASSRGGAGDGYTF. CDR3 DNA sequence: TGCGCCAGCAGCCGTGGTGGGGCAGGGGATGGCTACACCTTC.

The CDR3 coding sequence is TGCGCCAGCAGCTTGGCCTCTGGGACTAGCGGTGGCACAGATACGCAGTATTTT. Translating it yields CASSLASGTSGGTDTQYF. The genes are TRBV5-1 and TRBJ2-3, with 11 bases matching TRBD2. Per germline, CDR1 SGHRS and CDR2 YFSETQ. V gave up 0 bases and J gave up 1 base; unmatched junction bases: 7. This CDR3 region has 18 residues.

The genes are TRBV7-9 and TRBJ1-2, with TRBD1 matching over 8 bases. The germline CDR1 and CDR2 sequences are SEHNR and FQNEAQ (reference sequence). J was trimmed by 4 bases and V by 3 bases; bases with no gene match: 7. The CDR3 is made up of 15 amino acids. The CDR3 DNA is TGTGCCAGCAGCTTGGAACAGGGGGGGGCCTATGGCTACACCTTC. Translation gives CASSLEQGGAYGYTF.

The CDR3 DNA is TGCAGCGTTGTGAGGGGGCGGACAGATACGCAGTATTTT. This translates into CSVVRGRTDTQYF. This chain joins TRBV29-1 and TRBJ2-3; 7 bases match TRBD1. The CDR3 is 13 residues long. With V trimmed by 4 bases and J by 3 bases, 4 bases remained unmatched. The V gene's germline CDR1 is SQVTM and CDR2 ANQGSEA.

The CDR3 reads CASSLAAGRDYYGYTF. The CDR3 nucleotides read TGTGCCAGCAGCTTGGCTGCAGGGCGGGATTACTATGGCTACACCTTC. The genes are TRBV5-5 and TRBJ1-2; TRBD1 might be the D (5 bases). Germline lookup yields CDR1 SGHKS and CDR2 YYEKEE (reference sequence). This CDR3 is 16 amino acids long. V was trimmed by 0 bases and J by 3 bases, leaving 15 bases between them.

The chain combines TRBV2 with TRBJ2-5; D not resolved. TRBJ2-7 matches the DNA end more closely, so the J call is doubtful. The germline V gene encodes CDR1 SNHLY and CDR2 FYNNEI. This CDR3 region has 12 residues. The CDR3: CASSVGLYEQYF. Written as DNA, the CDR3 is TGTGCCAGCAGTGTTGGGCTTTACGAGCAGTACTTC.

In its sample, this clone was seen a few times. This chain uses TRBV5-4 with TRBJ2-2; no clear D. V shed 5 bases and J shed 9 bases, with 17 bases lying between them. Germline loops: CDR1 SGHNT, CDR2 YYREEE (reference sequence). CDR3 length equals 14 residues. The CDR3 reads CASRPTPPDWELFF. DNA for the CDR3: TGTGCCAGCAGACCAACCCCGCCAGACTGGGAGCTGTTTTTT.

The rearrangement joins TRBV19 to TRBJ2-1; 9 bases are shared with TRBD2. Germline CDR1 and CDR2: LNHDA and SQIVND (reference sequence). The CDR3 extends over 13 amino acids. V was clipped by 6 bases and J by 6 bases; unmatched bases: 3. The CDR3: CASSAGGPNEQFF. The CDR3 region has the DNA TGTGCCAGTAGCGCGGGAGGGCCCAATGAGCAGTTCTTC.

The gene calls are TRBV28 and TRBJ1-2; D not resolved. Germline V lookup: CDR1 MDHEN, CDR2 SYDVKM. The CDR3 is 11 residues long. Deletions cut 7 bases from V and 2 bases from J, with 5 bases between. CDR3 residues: CASTANYGYTF. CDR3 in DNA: TGTGCCAGCACCGCGAACTATGGCTACACCTTC.

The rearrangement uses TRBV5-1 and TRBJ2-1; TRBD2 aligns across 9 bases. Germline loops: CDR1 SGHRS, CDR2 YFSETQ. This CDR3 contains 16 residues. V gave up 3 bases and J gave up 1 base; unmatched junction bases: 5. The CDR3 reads CASSWTSVGSYNEQFF. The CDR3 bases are TGCGCCAGCAGCTGGACTAGCGTGGGGTCCTACAATGAGCAGTTCTTC. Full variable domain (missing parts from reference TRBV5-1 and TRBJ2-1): KAGVTQTPRYLIKTRGQQVTLSCSPISGHRSVSWYQQTPGQGLQFLFEYFSETQRNKGNFPGRFSGRQFSNSRSEMNVSTLELGDSALYLCASSWTSVGSYNEQFFGPGTRLTVL.

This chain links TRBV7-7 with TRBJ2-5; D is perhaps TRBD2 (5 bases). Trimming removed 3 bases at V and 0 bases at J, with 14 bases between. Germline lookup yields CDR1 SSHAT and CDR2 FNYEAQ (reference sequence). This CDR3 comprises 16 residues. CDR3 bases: TGTGCCAGCAGCTTTGGTCTAGCCCTGTACCAAGAGACCCAGTACTTC. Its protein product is CASSFGLALYQETQYF.

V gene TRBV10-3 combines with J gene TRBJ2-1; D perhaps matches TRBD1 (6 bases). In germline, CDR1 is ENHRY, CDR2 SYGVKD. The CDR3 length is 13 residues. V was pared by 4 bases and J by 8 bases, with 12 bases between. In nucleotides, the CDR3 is TGTGCCATCAGTGCATATGACAGGTATGAGCAGTTCTTC. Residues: CAISAYDRYEQFF.

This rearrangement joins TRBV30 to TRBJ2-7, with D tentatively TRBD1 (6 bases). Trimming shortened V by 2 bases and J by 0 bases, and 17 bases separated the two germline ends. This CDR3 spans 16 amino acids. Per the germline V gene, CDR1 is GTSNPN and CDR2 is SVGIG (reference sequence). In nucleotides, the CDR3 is TGTGCCTGGAGTCGGGTGGGCAGGGGTGACTCCTACGAGCAGTACTTC. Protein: CAWSRVGRGDSYEQYF. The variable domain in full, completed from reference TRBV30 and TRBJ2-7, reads SQTIHQWPATLVQPVGSPLSLECTVEGTSNPNLYWYRQAAGRGLQLLFYSVGIGQISSEVPQNLSASRPQDRQFILSSKKLLLSDSGFYLCAWSRVGRGDSYEQYFGPGTRLTVT.

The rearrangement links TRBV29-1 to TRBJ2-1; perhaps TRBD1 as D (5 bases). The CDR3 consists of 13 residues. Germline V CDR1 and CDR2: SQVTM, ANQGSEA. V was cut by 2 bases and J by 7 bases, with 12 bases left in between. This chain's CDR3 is CSVERQFGNEQFF. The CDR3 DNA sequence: TGCAGCGTTGAACGACAGTTCGGGAATGAGCAGTTCTTC.

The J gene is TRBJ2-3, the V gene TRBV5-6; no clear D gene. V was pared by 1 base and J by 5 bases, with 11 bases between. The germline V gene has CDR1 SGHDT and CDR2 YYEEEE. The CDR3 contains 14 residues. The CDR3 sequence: CASSLLERLDTQYF. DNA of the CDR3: TGTGCCAGCAGCTTGCTCGAGCGATTAGATACGCAGTATTTT.